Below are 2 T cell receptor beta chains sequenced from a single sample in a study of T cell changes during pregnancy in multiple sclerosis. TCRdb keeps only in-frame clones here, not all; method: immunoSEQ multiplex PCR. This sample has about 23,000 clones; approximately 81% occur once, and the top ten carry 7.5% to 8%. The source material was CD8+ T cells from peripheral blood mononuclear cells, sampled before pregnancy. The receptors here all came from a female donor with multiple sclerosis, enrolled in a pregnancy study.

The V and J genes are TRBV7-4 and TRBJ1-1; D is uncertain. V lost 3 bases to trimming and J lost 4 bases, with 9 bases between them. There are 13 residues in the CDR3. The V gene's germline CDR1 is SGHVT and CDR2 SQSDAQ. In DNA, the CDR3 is TGTGCCAGCAGCTTTTATAACGGCACTGAAGCTTTCTTT. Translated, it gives CASSFYNGTEAFF.

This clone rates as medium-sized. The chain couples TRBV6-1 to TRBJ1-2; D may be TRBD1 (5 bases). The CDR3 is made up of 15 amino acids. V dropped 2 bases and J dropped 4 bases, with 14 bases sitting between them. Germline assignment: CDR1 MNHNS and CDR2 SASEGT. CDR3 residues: CASSESDSGGYGYTF. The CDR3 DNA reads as TGTGCCAGCAGTGAAAGCGATTCCGGGGGCTATGGCTACACCTTC.